The entry below gives a single T cell receptor (beta chain) sequence along with its context. This receptor's antigen is unknown. No clone much larger than this one lies a single base away; base qualities are absent. The CDR3 regions of human TCRbeta chains were analyzed by immunosequencing. In the authors' own workflow: Repertoire TCRs were matched against a reference library of SARS-CoV-2-specific TCRs generated with the MIRA antigen-specificity platform. Breadth was defined as the fraction of unique TCRs that were SARS-CoV-2-associated. Depth was defined as the fraction of total T cells that were SARS-CoV-2-associated. Each spike-specific TCR was assigned to its reactive spike region and to a CD4 or CD8 class using the MIRA data. Log10-transformed breadth and depth values were compared by one-way ANOVA with Sidak's multiple comparisons tests. TCRdb re-hosts the immuneACCESS table, in-frame sequences only. Its copies lack some clones; in the studies checked, an unresolved V gene accounts for under half of them, and the cause for the rest is not known. V and J calls and clone size come straight from that table; D and trimming were deduced from the DNA. For this sample there are under 200,000 clones; around 90% appear just once. Of the sample, 4.4% falls within the top ten clones.

This specimen belongs to a study of T cell responses to AZD1222 COVID-19 vaccine listed by TCRdb under 2021. About the full investigation: A total of just over 230 trial participants underwent TCR sequencing, of whom 207 had received two doses of AZD1222 and around 25 had received two doses of the MenACWY control vaccine. Trial participants were enrolled by age into 18-55, 56-69 and 70-plus year subgroups, with roughly 160, 29 and 62 TCR-sequenced participants respectively.

Overall study results and their limits: In the small 56-69-year group, the increase in depth fell short of significance, most likely because of low power. Most participants were white British and females outnumbered males, and the authors suggested that clonal diversity may have been underestimated. The whole spike protein was spanned by vaccine-associated CD4 TCRs, and dominant responses were seen in regions 160-218 and 743-854. Conclusions about previously exposed vaccinees are limited, since just a handful of AZD1222 recipients were seropositive for SARS-CoV-2 at baseline. Epitopes outside the regions mutated in the B.1.351 and B.1.1.7 variants were reportedly recognized by nearly half of the unique spike-specific TCRs. After two AZD1222 doses, spike-specific TCR breadth and depth were significantly higher than at day 0 and than in MenACWY recipients. Because no day 14 peak-response samples were available, repertoires were characterized only after the peak T cell response.

The time point label, read with the paper, signifies: baseline before first vaccination. The treatment or condition tag for this specimen amounts to: meningococcal conjugate vaccine given as trial control. Vaccinee samples came from UK trials COV001 and COV002, including a single-blind randomized controlled phase 2/3 trial of AZD1222 (ChAdOx1 nCoV-19) in healthy adults. For TCRbeta chain sequencing, PBMC samples from trial participants were taken at day 0 and at day 28 after the second dose. CDR1 and CDR2 (SGHKS, YYEKEE) derive from the germline V gene (reference sequence). The CDR3 contains 14 residues, cysteine and phenylalanine counted. The only DNA kept is the CDR3, 42 bases in frame from the first base. V loses 4 bases, J loses 0 bases, and the germline ends lie 8 bases apart.

The chain was built from TRBV5-5 and TRBJ2-1; no D gene can be assigned with confidence. Sample: peripheral blood, taken on day 0 of MenACWY control vaccination. This TCR derives from an adult in good health. CDR3 loop: CASSLMSSYNEQFF. The sequenced DNA: TGTGCCAGCAGCCTTATGAGCTCCTACAATGAGCAGTTCTTC.